This T cell receptor beta chain comes out of a study of CD8 T cells in Susac syndrome. Germline V CDR1 and CDR2: LGHNA, YNFKEQ. The V and J ends lost 0 bases and 0 bases respectively, with 11 bases between them. The CDR3 is 16 residues long. Reverse transcription of 0.5 to 1 ug RNA was performed with random hexamers. TCRdb itself ran the immunoSEQ multiplex PCR reads through MiXCR, one entry per CDR3 protein. The sample consists of 300,000 to 350,000 distinct CDR3 sequences, about 90% of them appearing once. The material sequenced was CD4+ T cells from PBMCs. The gene calls are TRBV4-2 and TRBJ1-2, with D maybe TRBD1 (6 bases). This clonotype was obtained from a human donor with multiple sclerosis. The CDR3 here is CASSQDLGQSNYGYTF. The DNA of the CDR3 is TGTGCCAGCAGCCAAGACCTTGGACAGTCTAACTATGGCTACACCTTC.